This T cell receptor beta chain appears in the sequencing data of a study of T cell repertoires in breast cancer (TCRdb year 2016). Background for the entire study: Tumors, lymph nodes and peripheral blood lymphocytes from breast cancer patients, as well as peripheral blood from healthy control donors, were profiled. The majority of the 21 patient tumors analyzed for shared TCRs were ER+/PR+. Nine healthy donors, of an age range similar to that of the patients, were included as controls. On average, sequencing produced roughly 470,000 sequences per sample, which came to 9.5 to 10 reads per input cell. Given the low mutational burden of breast cancer and the rarity of common mutations in breast cancer, it was reasoned that TCRs shared between breast cancer patients would target shared antigens. Tumors and tumor-involved lymph nodes were minced and digested with Liberase and DNase, then filtered through 70-um and 40-um filters. Blood samples were separated by Ficoll, whereas tumor-free lymph nodes were processed without any enzymatic digestion. What the study reported, not specific to this receptor: Genuine antitumor clones may have been missed because singleton TCRs were discarded and only part of each tumor was sampled. Approximately 19 TCR pairs were shared across seven or more patient tumors and rarely found in control blood, suggesting possible tumor specificity. Emulsion RT-PCR was regarded as qualitative rather than quantitative, because clone recovery was skewed by transcript abundance and primer differences. Shared TCRs were encoded by various nucleotide sequences, which suggests selection and expansion based on antigen. Compared with tumor-free nodes, tumor-involved sentinel lymph nodes shared about fourfold more TCRs with matched tumor repertoires (about 8.3% versus 1.9%).

To analyze paired alpha-beta TCRs of CD8+ T cells, the researchers used an expanded emulsion RT-PCR method with primers covering all TCR V genes. CD8+ T cells were isolated with a CD8 positive selection kit and incubated overnight in 10 IU/mL IL-2 before emulsion RT-PCR. Library construction relied on emulsion pairing. Unpaired genes were suppressed in a second nested PCR with blocking oligos, after which Illumina adaptors and barcodes were added in a third nested PCR. Each master mix for emulsion RT-PCR held 5,000-250,000 T cells along with C-region, Stepout and V-region primers. Emulsions were generated with the Micellula Emulsion and Purification Kit, and RT-PCR used Qiagen OneStep RT-PCR reagents. The pooled libraries were sequenced on an Illumina MiSeq using paired-end 2 x 250 reads. In the original analysis: Read pairs were joined in Galaxy and clipped at the engineered overlap into separate alpha and beta files; unclipped reads were discarded. Alpha-beta pairs were assigned using CompleteTCR, a MiTCR-based pipeline in which chains sharing read cluster identifiers are linked by an R script. TCR sequences seen only once, which were about 1-3.3%, were removed as potential sequencing errors. The raw public reads went through TCRdb reprocessing: fastp at Q25, MiXCR clone calling, in-frame beta chains kept. Duplicate CDR3 protein sequences are folded into a single record with the most common DNA and genes. V and J calls and clone size were set by TCRdb, not the authors. Present in this sample are tens of thousands of distinct CDR3 sequences, 45% of which were seen just once. 60% to 75% of the sample comes from the top ten.

About this clonotype itself: Its antigen specificity is not known. A much larger clone is a single base away; this may be a read error. Without the conserved terminal phenylalanine or tryptophan, this CDR3 likely stems from a read error.

The material sequenced was CD8+ T cells. The source is a pool of human donors with breast cancer or a healthy control (not recorded which).

This receptor carries the CDR3 CASSLGVPQHL. The DNA reads TGTGCCAGCAGTTTGGGGGTTCCCCAGCATCTT. The chain uses TRBV28 and TRBJ1-5; perhaps TRBD1 is the D gene, with 5 bases matching. The junction shows trimming of 3 bases on V and 10 bases on J, plus 7 bases between the germline ends. The germline V gene gives CDR1 as MDHEN and CDR2 as SYDVKM. The CDR3 spans 11 residues, counting both ends. Only CDR3 DNA is held: 33 bases, read in frame from base 1.